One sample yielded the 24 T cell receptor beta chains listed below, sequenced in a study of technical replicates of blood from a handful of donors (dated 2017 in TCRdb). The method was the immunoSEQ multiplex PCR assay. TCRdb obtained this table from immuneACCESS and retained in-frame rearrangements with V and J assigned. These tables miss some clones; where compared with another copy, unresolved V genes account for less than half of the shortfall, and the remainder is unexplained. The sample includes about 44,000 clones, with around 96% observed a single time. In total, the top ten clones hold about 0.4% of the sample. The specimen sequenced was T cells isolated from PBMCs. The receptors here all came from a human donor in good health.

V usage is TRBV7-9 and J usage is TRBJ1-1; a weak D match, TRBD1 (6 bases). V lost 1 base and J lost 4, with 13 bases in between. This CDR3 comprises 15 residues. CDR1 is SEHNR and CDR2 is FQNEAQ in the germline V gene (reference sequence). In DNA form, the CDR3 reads TGTGCCAGCAGCTTAGAACAGGGAAGGGGCACTGAAGCTTTCTTT. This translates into CASSLEQGRGTEAFF.

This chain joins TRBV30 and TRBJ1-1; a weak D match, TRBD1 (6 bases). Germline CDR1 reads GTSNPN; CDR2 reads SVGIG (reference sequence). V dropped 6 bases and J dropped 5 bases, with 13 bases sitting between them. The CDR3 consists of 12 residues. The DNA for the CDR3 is TGTGCCTGCGGGTGGGGGACAACTGAAGCTTTCTTT. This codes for CACGWGTTEAFF.

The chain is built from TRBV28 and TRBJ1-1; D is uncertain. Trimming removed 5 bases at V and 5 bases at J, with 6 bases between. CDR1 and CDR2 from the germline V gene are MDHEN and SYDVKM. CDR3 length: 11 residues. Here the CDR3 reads CASSTETEAFF. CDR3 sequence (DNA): TGTGCCAGCAGTACAGAAACTGAAGCTTTCTTT.

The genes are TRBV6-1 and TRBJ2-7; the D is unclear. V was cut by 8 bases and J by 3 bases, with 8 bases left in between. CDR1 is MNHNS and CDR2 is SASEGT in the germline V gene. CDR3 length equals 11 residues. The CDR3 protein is CASAVSYEQYF. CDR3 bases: TGTGCCAGCGCCGTTAGCTACGAGCAGTACTTC.

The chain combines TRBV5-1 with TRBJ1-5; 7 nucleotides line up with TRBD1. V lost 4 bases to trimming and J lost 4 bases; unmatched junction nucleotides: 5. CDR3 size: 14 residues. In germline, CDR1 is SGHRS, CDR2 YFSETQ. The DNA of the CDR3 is TGCGCCAGCAGCCGGGACAGTTTAAATCAGCCCCAGCATTTT. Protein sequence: CASSRDSLNQPQHF.

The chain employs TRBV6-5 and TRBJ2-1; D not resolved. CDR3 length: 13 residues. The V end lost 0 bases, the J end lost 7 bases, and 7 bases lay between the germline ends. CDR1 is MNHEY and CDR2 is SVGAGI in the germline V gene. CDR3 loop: CASSYSDRNEQFF. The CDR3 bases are TGTGCCAGCAGTTACTCTGATCGGAATGAGCAGTTCTTC.

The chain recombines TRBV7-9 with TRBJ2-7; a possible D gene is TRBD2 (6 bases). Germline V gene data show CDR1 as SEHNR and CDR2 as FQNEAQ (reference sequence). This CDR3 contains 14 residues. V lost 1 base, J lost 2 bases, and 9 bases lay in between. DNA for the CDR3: TGTGCCAGCAGCTTAGGGGACTTAACCTACGAGCAGTACTTC. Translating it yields CASSLGDLTYEQYF.

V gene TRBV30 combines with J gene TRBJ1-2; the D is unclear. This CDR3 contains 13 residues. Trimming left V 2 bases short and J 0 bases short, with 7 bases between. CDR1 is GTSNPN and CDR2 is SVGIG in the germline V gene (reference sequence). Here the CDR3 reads CAWSPTANYGYTF. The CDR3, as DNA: TGTGCCTGGAGTCCCACAGCTAACTATGGCTACACCTTC.

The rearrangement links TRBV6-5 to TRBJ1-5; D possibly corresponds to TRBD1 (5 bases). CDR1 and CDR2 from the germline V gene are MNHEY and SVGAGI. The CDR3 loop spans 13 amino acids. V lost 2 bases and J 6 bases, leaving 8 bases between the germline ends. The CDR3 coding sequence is TGTGCCAGCAGTTACACGGGGGGTCAGCCCCAGCATTTT. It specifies CASSYTGGQPQHF.

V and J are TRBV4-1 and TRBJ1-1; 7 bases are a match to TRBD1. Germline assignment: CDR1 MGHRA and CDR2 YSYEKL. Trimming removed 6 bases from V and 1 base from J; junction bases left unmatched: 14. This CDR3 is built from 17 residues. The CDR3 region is CASSTLVGRDRNTEAFF. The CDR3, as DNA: TGCGCCAGCAGTACCCTGGTAGGCAGGGACAGGAACACTGAAGCTTTCTTT.

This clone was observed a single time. CDR3 coding DNA: TGTGCCAGTAGTATAGCGTTCCAAGAGACCCAGTACTTC. Protein sequence: CASSIAFQETQYF. V and J are TRBV19 and TRBJ2-5; D unresolved. Germline V CDR1 and CDR2: LNHDA, SQIVND (reference sequence). The CDR3 contains 13 residues. With 1 base removed from V and 1 base from J, the gap between germline ends came to 4 bases.

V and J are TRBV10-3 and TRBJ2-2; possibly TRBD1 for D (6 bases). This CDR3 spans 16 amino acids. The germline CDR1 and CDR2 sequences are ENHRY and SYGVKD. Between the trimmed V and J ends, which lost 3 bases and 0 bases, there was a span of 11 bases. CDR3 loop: CAISEQGVANTGELFF. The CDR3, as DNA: TGTGCCATCAGTGAACAGGGCGTCGCGAACACCGGGGAGCTGTTTTTT.

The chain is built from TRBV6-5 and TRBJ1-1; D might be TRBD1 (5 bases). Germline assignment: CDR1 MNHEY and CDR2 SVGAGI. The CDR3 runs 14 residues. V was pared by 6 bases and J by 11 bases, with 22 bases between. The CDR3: CASSPYSGWTSAFF. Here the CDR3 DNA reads TGTGCCAGCAGCCCCTATTCAGGATGGACATCGGCTTTCTTT.

The chain's CDR3 is CASSVLAEFTGELFF. In DNA, the CDR3 is TGTGCCAGCAGCGTGCTAGCGGAGTTCACCGGGGAGCTGTTTTTT. The rearrangement links TRBV9 to TRBJ2-2; 7 nucleotides agree with TRBD2. With 2 bases clipped from V and 4 bases from J, the junction kept 5 bases outside the gene matches. The CDR3 spans 15 residues. Germline V lookup: CDR1 SGDLS, CDR2 YYNGEE. Filled out from reference TRBV9 and TRBJ2-2, the complete variable domain reads DSGVTQTPKHLITATGQRVTLRCSPRSGDLSVYWYQQSLDQGLQFLIQYYNGEERAKGNILERFSAQQFPDLHSELNLSSLELGDSALYFCASSVLAEFTGELFFGEGSRLTVL.

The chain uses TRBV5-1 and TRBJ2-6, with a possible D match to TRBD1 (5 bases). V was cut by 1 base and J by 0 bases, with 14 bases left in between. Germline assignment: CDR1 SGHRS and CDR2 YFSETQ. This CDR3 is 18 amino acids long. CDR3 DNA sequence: TGCGCCAGCAGCTTGAGGCAGGGATATCTCTCTGGGGCCAACGTCCTGACTTTC. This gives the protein CASSLRQGYLSGANVLTF.

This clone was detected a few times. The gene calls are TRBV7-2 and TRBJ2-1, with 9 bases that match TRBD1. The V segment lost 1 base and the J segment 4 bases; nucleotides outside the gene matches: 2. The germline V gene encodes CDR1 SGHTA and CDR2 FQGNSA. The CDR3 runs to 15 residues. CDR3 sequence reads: CASSLETGGYNEQFF. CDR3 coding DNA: TGTGCCAGCAGCTTAGAGACAGGGGGGTACAATGAGCAGTTCTTC. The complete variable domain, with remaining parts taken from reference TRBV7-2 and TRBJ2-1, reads GAGVSQSPSNKVTEKGKDVELRCDPISGHTALYWYRQSLGQGLEFLIYFQGNSAPDKSGLPSDRFSAERTGGSVSTLTIQRTQQEDSAVYLCASSLETGGYNEQFFGPGTRLTVL.

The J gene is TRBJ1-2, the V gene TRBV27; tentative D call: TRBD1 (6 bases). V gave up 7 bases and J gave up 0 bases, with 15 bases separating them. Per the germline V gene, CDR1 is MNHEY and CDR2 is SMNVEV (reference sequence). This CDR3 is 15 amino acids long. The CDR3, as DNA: TGTGCCAGCACCTTGAGGACAGCATCTAACTATGGCTACACCTTC. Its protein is CASTLRTASNYGYTF.

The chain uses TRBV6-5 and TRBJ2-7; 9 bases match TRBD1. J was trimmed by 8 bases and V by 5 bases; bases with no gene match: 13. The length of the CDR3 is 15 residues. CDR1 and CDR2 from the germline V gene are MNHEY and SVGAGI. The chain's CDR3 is CASSHISRTGAKQYF. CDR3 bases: TGTGCCAGCAGTCACATTTCGAGGACAGGGGCGAAGCAGTACTTC.

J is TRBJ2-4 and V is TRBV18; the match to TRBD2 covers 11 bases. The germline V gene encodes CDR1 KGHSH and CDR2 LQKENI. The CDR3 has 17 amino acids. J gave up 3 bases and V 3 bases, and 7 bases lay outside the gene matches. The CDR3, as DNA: TGTGCCAGCTCACCGATAGCGGGAGGGCCGGGCAAAAACATTCAGTACTTC. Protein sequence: CASSPIAGGPGKNIQYF.

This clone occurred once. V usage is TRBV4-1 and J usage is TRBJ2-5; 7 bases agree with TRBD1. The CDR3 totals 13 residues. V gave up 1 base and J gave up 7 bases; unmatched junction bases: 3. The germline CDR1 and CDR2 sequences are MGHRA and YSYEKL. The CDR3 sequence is CASSQVAGGTQYF. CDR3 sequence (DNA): TGCGCCAGCAGCCAAGTGGCAGGGGGGACCCAGTACTTC.

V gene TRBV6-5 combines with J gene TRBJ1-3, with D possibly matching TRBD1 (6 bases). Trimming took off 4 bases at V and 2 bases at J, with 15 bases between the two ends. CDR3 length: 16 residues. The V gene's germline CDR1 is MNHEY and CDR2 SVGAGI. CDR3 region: CASSSGGSGAGNTIYF. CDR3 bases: TGTGCCAGCAGTTCTGGGGGATCAGGGGCTGGAAACACCATATATTTT.

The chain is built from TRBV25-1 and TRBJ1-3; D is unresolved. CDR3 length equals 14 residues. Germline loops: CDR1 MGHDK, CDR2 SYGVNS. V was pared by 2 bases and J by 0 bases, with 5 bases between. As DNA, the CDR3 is TGTGCCAGCAGTGAACCCGTCTCTGGAAACACCATATATTTT. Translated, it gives CASSEPVSGNTIYF.

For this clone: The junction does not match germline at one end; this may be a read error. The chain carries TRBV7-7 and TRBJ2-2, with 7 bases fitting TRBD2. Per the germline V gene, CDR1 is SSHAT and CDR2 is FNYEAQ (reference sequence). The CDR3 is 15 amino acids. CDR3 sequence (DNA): TGTGCTAGCAGCTTAGATACGGGACTAATGGGGGAGCTGTTTTTT. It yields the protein CASSLDTGLMGELFF.

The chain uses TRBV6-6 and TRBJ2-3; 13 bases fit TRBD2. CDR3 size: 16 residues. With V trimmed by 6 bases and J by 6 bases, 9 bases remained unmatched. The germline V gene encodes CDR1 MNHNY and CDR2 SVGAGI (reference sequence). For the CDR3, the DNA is TGTGCCAGCAGGTCCGGACTAGCGGGAGTAGTGGATACGCAGTATTTT. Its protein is CASRSGLAGVVDTQYF.